Presented here are 30 T cell receptor beta chains from one specimen sequenced in a study of cytomegalovirus exposure and HLA in healthy donors. 13 Jbeta primers and 60 Vbeta primers were used for the PCR. TCRdb's copy holds only in-frame clones and misses some; the assay was immunoSEQ multiplex PCR. The sample comprises about 130,000 clones, around 78% of which are singletons, and around 1.8% rests with the top ten. Sequenced material: PBMCs. These TCRs come from a woman in her forties in good health and CMV-seronegative.

This chain links TRBV5-1 with TRBJ1-1, with 9 bases fitting TRBD1. Germline V lookup: CDR1 SGHRS, CDR2 YFSETQ. CDR3 length: 14 residues. With V trimmed by 4 bases and J by 3 bases, 4 bases remained unmatched. For the CDR3, the DNA is TGCGCCAGCAGCCGGGACAGGGCGGACACTGAAGCTTTCTTT. It specifies CASSRDRADTEAFF.

As concerns this clone: A junction end diverges from the germline sequence, so it may reflect a read error. The rearrangement uses TRBV10-3 and TRBJ2-4; D unresolved. CDR1 and CDR2 from the germline V gene are ENHRY and SYGVKD. CDR3 length: 13 residues. This CDR3 is CAIGGQYENSQYF. DNA for the CDR3: TGTGCCATCGGTGGTCAGTATGAAAACAGTCAGTACTTC.

The V and J genes are TRBV5-1 and TRBJ2-1, with TRBD2 matching 11 bases. Germline V gene lookup returns CDR1 SGHRS and CDR2 YFSETQ. With V trimmed by 1 base and J by 2 bases, 11 bases remained unmatched. The CDR3 extends over 19 amino acids. CDR3: CASSLWPSGGSRAYNEQFF. CDR3 nucleotides: TGCGCCAGCAGCTTGTGGCCTAGCGGGGGGTCTCGAGCCTACAATGAGCAGTTCTTC.

The chain joins TRBV30 to TRBJ1-1; no reliable D call. The CDR3 has 13 amino acids. Germline loops: CDR1 GTSNPN, CDR2 SVGIG (reference sequence). With 5 bases removed from V and 1 base from J, the gap between germline ends came to 11 bases. The CDR3 is CAWDPDSNTEAFF. The CDR3 nucleotides are TGTGCCTGGGACCCGGACTCGAACACTGAAGCTTTCTTT.

The V gene is TRBV27, the J gene TRBJ2-3; 8 bases match TRBD1. V was pared by 4 bases and J by 5 bases, with 8 bases of the junction left unmatched. Germline lookup yields CDR1 MNHEY and CDR2 SMNVEV (reference sequence). The CDR3 contains 15 residues. The CDR3 region is CASSSLQGAIDTQYF. The CDR3 DNA reads as TGTGCCAGCAGTTCCCTCCAGGGGGCAATAGATACGCAGTATTTT.

V is TRBV9 and J is TRBJ2-7; 14 bases match TRBD2. V dropped 6 bases and J dropped 5; count of bases not matched to a gene: 7. Germline CDR1 SGDLS, CDR2 YYNGEE. The CDR3 sequence is 15 residues long. The CDR3 spells CASTRGLAGEDEQYF. Here the CDR3 DNA reads TGTGCCAGCACCCGGGGACTAGCGGGAGAGGACGAGCAGTACTTC.

The rearrangement links TRBV7-2 to TRBJ2-5; 14 positions match TRBD2. Germline V lookup: CDR1 SGHTA, CDR2 FQGNSA. The CDR3 is made up of 15 amino acids. Trimming took 4 bases from V and 4 from J; bases not matched to a gene: 2. The CDR3 DNA follows: TGTGCCAGCAGCTCGGGACTAGCGGGGGCAGAGACCCAGTACTTC. It encodes CASSSGLAGAETQYF.

This clone has a handful of counts. This sequence joins TRBV2 and TRBJ2-1; D remains unclear. V gave up 4 bases and J gave up 2 bases, with 12 bases separating them. Germline CDR1 is SNHLY and CDR2 is FYNNEI. The CDR3 covers 15 residues. CDR3 in amino acids: CASSGSSSTYNEQFF. As DNA, the CDR3 is TGTGCCAGCAGTGGCAGTAGCAGCACCTACAATGAGCAGTTCTTC.

The rearrangement uses TRBV28 and TRBJ2-3, with a possible D match to TRBD1 (5 bases). This CDR3 spans 15 amino acids. Germline lookup yields CDR1 MDHEN and CDR2 SYDVKM. V was trimmed by 6 bases and J by 6 bases, leaving 19 bases between them. CDR3 protein: CASSNPRAGFDTQYF. The CDR3 coding sequence is TGTGCCAGCAGCAACCCCAGGGCAGGGTTCGATACGCAGTATTTT.

The chain uses TRBV15 and TRBJ2-7; D not resolved. The CDR3 runs to 12 residues. Germline CDR1 is LNHNV and CDR2 is YYDKDF (reference sequence). V lost 5 bases to trimming and J lost 1 base, with 6 bases between them. CDR3 sequence (DNA): TGTGCCACCAGCGGGCAGTCCTACGAGCAGTACTTC. Translated: CATSGQSYEQYF.

CDR3 bases: TGTGCCAGCAGTTTCGGACAGGAAGGGACCCAGTACTTC. Residues: CASSFGQEGTQYF. The chain carries TRBV27 and TRBJ2-5; 7 bases are shared with TRBD1. Germline V CDR1 and CDR2: MNHEY, SMNVEV (reference sequence). Unmatched junction bases numbered 5, after V lost 3 bases and J lost 7 bases. The CDR3 covers 13 residues.

This chain links TRBV9 with TRBJ1-1; the match to TRBD1 covers 7 bases. The ends lost 2 bases at V and 1 base at J; junction bases unmatched: 2. The CDR3 runs to 14 residues. Germline assignment: CDR1 SGDLS and CDR2 YYNGEE. The CDR3 region is CASSVGTENTEAFF. The CDR3 coding sequence is TGTGCCAGCAGCGTCGGGACAGAGAACACTGAAGCTTTCTTT.

The CDR3: CASSTGQGYTF. The CDR3 DNA reads TGTGCCAGCAGTACTGGACAGGGCTACACCTTC. J is TRBJ1-2 and V is TRBV27; the D gene is possibly TRBD1 (6 bases). The CDR3 spans 11 residues. CDR1 and CDR2 from the germline V gene are MNHEY and SMNVEV (reference sequence). V shed 5 bases and J shed 8 bases, with 9 bases lying between them.

This chain links TRBV18 with TRBJ2-1, with 7 bases lining up with TRBD2. There are 16 residues in the CDR3. Germline assignment: CDR1 KGHSH and CDR2 LQKENI. Losses at the gene ends were 3 bases for V and 2 bases for J; bases not matched to a gene: 7. The CDR3, as DNA: TGTGCCAGCTCACCGGAGGGCGGGAGAACCTACAATGAGCAGTTCTTC. It yields the protein CASSPEGGRTYNEQFF.

This clone came up once. The CDR3 DNA is TGTGCCACCAGCAGAGAGGCAGATTCACCCCTCCACTTT. Its translation is CATSREADSPLHF. This sequence joins TRBV15 and TRBJ1-6; no clear D. Germline CDR1 and CDR2: LNHNV and YYDKDF (reference sequence). The CDR3 has 13 residues. V dropped 0 bases and J dropped 8 bases, with 5 bases sitting between them.

The chain uses TRBV18 and TRBJ1-2; possibly TRBD1 for D (6 bases). The CDR3 totals 16 residues. With 3 bases removed from V and 1 base from J, the gap between germline ends came to 15 bases. The germline V gene has CDR1 KGHSH and CDR2 LQKENI. This CDR3 is CASSPSGEGVNYGYTF. The CDR3 bases are TGTGCCAGCTCACCCTCAGGGGAGGGGGTTAACTATGGCTACACCTTC.

The rearrangement links TRBV6-4 to TRBJ2-1, with 13 bases identical to TRBD2. Germline loops: CDR1 MRHNA, CDR2 SNTAGT. The V gene end was trimmed by 1 base and the J gene end by 2 bases; junction bases not matched to a gene: 2. The CDR3 covers 17 residues. CDR3 sequence reads: CASSDLGLAGPYNEQFF. CDR3 bases: TGTGCCAGCAGTGACTTGGGACTAGCGGGGCCCTACAATGAGCAGTTCTTC.

This sequence joins TRBV28 and TRBJ2-7, with 9 bases that match TRBD1. V dropped 6 bases and J dropped 4; count of bases not matched to a gene: 13. CDR3 length: 16 residues. The germline gives CDR1 MDHEN, CDR2 SYDVKM. CDR3 DNA sequence: TGTGCCAGCAGCCCAATCACAGGGGGCAGAGCGTACGAGCAGTACTTC. Translation: CASSPITGGRAYEQYF.

The chain carries TRBV6-1 and TRBJ1-2; possible D gene TRBD1, 5 bases. CDR3 size: 15 residues. The V gene lost 6 bases and the J gene lost 4 bases, with 18 bases spanning the gap. The germline CDR1 and CDR2 sequences are MNHNS and SASEGT. CDR3 region: CASRVATGSPYGYTF. The DNA for the CDR3 is TGTGCCAGCAGAGTTGCTACAGGTTCACCCTATGGCTACACCTTC.

The chain employs TRBV28 and TRBJ1-3; D not certain. Trimming removed 6 bases at V and 9 bases at J, with 21 bases between. The germline gives CDR1 MDHEN, CDR2 SYDVKM. The CDR3 is 15 residues long. CDR3 coding DNA: TGTGCCAGCAGCGGAACCGGACGAGGGATCGGCACCATATATTTT. It encodes CASSGTGRGIGTIYF.

The chain links TRBV2 to TRBJ2-7, with 7 bases identical to TRBD1. The germline V gene has CDR1 SNHLY and CDR2 FYNNEI. The junction had 20 bases not matched to a gene; V was cut back by 9 bases and J by 6 bases. The CDR3 loop spans 16 amino acids. CDR3 region: CASSSAPPGQFLEQYF. In nucleotides, the CDR3 is TGTGCCAGTTCATCTGCCCCACCGGGACAGTTCCTCGAGCAGTACTTC.

V and J are TRBV7-9 and TRBJ2-1; 11 bases map to TRBD2. In germline, CDR1 is SEHNR, CDR2 FQNEAQ (reference sequence). J lost 10 bases, V lost 1 base, and 6 bases had no gene match. The CDR3 has 15 residues. The CDR3: CASSLGLAGTGEQFF. CDR3 in DNA: TGTGCCAGCAGCTTAGGACTAGCGGGAACCGGCGAGCAGTTCTTC.

This chain joins TRBV15 and TRBJ1-6; 8 positions match TRBD1. This CDR3 is 15 amino acids long. Trimming took 1 base from V and 7 from J; bases not matched to a gene: 3. Germline values: CDR1 LNHNV, CDR2 YYDKDF (reference sequence). CDR3 loop: CATSRGRGQNSPLHF. The CDR3, as DNA: TGTGCCACCAGCAGAGGCAGGGGGCAAAATTCACCCCTCCACTTT.

This clone was observed a single time. The rearrangement links TRBV23-1 to TRBJ1-6; D is unclear. TRBV23-1 qualifies as an ORF whose function is uncertain. V was trimmed by 0 bases and J by 7 bases, leaving 13 bases between them. The CDR3 totals 16 residues. CDR3 region: CASSQSDWAANSPLHF. The CDR3 DNA reads as TGCGCCAGCAGTCAATCTGATTGGGCAGCAAATTCACCCCTCCACTTT.

This clone has more than one count but fewer than ten. The rearrangement joins TRBV2 to TRBJ1-1; 7 nucleotides align to TRBD1. The CDR3 is 16 residues long. Germline V gene lookup returns CDR1 SNHLY and CDR2 FYNNEI. V was pared by 8 bases and J by 3 bases, with 15 bases of the junction left unmatched. The CDR3 region has the DNA TGTGCCAGCGCGGGGCCAGGGGGTGTTTTGGACACTGAAGCTTTCTTT. Its translation is CASAGPGGVLDTEAFF.

The J gene is TRBJ1-1, the V gene TRBV7-9; D uncertain. This CDR3 has 14 residues. In germline, CDR1 is SEHNR, CDR2 FQNEAQ (reference sequence). V lost 2 bases to trimming and J lost 5 bases, with 12 bases between them. CDR3 DNA sequence: TGTGCCAGCAGCTTAAACGCCCCGGGGACTGAAGCTTTCTTT. Protein sequence: CASSLNAPGTEAFF.

Comment on this clone: Germline is not matched at one junction end, which may reflect a read error. This chain connects TRBV5-1 to TRBJ1-2; TRBD1 matches 8 bases. The germline V gene encodes CDR1 SGHRS and CDR2 YFSETQ. The CDR3 length is 11 residues. The CDR3 is CASSPDRVLHF. CDR3 DNA sequence: TGCGCCAGCAGCCCGGACAGGGTACTCCATTTC.

The gene calls are TRBV28 and TRBJ2-3; TRBD2 is a possible D gene (6 bases). Trimming removed 2 bases at V and 6 bases at J, with 18 bases between. This CDR3 is 16 amino acids long. Per germline, CDR1 MDHEN and CDR2 SYDVKM. The chain's CDR3 is CASSLTQPAGSDTQYF. The CDR3 region has the DNA TGTGCCAGCAGTTTAACCCAGCCAGCGGGTAGTGATACGCAGTATTTT.

This clone has only one observation. The V and J genes are TRBV10-2 and TRBJ2-3, with D unresolved. Germline values: CDR1 WSHSY, CDR2 SAAADI. V was clipped by 6 bases and J by 0 bases, with 16 bases between them. The CDR3 totals 16 residues. CDR3 nucleotides: TGCGCCAGCAGCCCCGGAGCCGAGGAGAGCACAGATACGCAGTATTTT. Amino acid sequence: CASSPGAEESTDTQYF.

This clone occurred a few times. V and J are TRBV9 and TRBJ2-3; 8 bases match TRBD2. The CDR3 length is 14 residues. CDR1 SGDLS and CDR2 YYNGEE come from the germline V gene. V lost 4 bases, J lost 5 bases, and 6 bases stayed unmatched. The DNA for the CDR3 is TGTGCCAGCAGCTCATTGGGACTAGGAGATACGCAGTATTTT. Translating gives CASSSLGLGDTQYF.